Shown below are 23 T cell receptor beta chains from a single sample sequenced in a study of T cells in localized non-small cell lung cancer. Assay used: immunoSEQ multiplex PCR; TCRdb lists only in-frame clones, some missing. The data contain 13,000 or so clones, approximately 89% of them singletons. Sequencing used peripheral blood mononuclear cells, obtained before any cancer treatment. The receptor set was obtained from a man aged 40 to 70 with stage III lung adenocarcinoma.

This clone showed up just once. The gene calls are TRBV4-1 and TRBJ2-7; D is possibly TRBD2 (7 bases). The CDR3 runs 14 residues. V was trimmed by 4 bases and J by 0 bases, leaving 10 bases between them. Germline loops: CDR1 MGHRA, CDR2 YSYEKL. The CDR3 region has the DNA TGCGCCAGCAGCCCAGGGGACTACTCCTACGAGCAGTACTTC. Protein sequence: CASSPGDYSYEQYF.

This clone was seen a handful of times. The chain links TRBV9 to TRBJ2-7, with 8 positions matching TRBD2. The CDR3 is 15 amino acids. Losses at the gene ends were 0 bases for V and 4 bases for J; bases not matched to a gene: 6. Germline CDR1 is SGDLS and CDR2 is YYNGEE. The DNA for the CDR3 is TGTGCCAGCAGCGTAGGAGCGGGAGCGGAATACGAGCAGTACTTC. Amino acids: CASSVGAGAEYEQYF.

V usage is TRBV28 and J usage is TRBJ2-7, with D possibly matching TRBD1 (6 bases). Between the trimmed V and J ends, which lost 5 bases and 0 bases, there was a span of 14 bases. This CDR3 is built from 15 residues. Germline CDR1 is MDHEN and CDR2 is SYDVKM. The CDR3 sequence: CASSLGTLGSYEQYF. CDR3 DNA: TGTGCCAGCAGTCTCGGGACATTGGGCTCCTACGAGCAGTACTTC.

The chain carries TRBV19 and TRBJ2-3; D might be TRBD2 (6 bases). Germline-derived CDR1 and CDR2 are LNHDA and SQIVND (reference sequence). The CDR3 length is 13 residues. V was shortened by 5 bases and J by 8 bases, with 14 bases between the two germline ends. Written as DNA, the CDR3 is TGTGCCAGTAGTTACCAGCTGGGGGGTACGCAGTATTTT. Translating gives CASSYQLGGTQYF.

This chain uses TRBV11-2 with TRBJ1-3; a possible D gene is TRBD1 (5 bases). The CDR3 has 15 residues. Germline V gene sequence: CDR1 SGHAT, CDR2 FQNNGV. V was cut by 2 bases and J by 4 bases, with 12 bases left in between. In DNA, the CDR3 is TGTGCCAGCAGCTTAATCGGGACGACCGGAAACACCATATATTTT. Translating gives CASSLIGTTGNTIYF.

The rearrangement links TRBV9 to TRBJ1-1; 7 nucleotides line up with TRBD1. The CDR3 has 15 amino acids. The V segment lost 4 bases and the J segment 6 bases; nucleotides outside the gene matches: 12. Germline V CDR1 and CDR2: SGDLS, YYNGEE. The CDR3 is CASSQTSRDRSEAFF. The CDR3 DNA sequence: TGTGCCAGCAGCCAAACGTCCCGGGACAGATCTGAAGCTTTCTTT.

The CDR3 loop is CASSLVGWTGKMNTEAFF. CDR3 nucleotides: TGTGCCAGCAGTCTTGTTGGTTGGACAGGTAAGATGAACACTGAAGCTTTCTTT. The chain is built from TRBV28 and TRBJ1-1; 7 positions agree with TRBD1. V was pared by 5 bases and J by 0 bases, with 15 bases of the junction left unmatched. The V gene's germline CDR1 is MDHEN and CDR2 SYDVKM. This CDR3 has 18 amino acids.

This sequence joins TRBV11-2 and TRBJ2-3; D unresolved. CDR3 size: 17 residues. The germline CDR1 and CDR2 sequences are SGHAT and FQNNGV. V was cut by 5 bases and J by 0 bases, with 18 bases left in between. CDR3 nucleotide sequence: TGTGCCAGCAGCCTACTGCCCCGGCCCACTAGCACAGATACGCAGTATTTT. It translates to CASSLLPRPTSTDTQYF.

The chain carries TRBV10-3 and TRBJ1-4, with D perhaps matching TRBD1 (5 bases). The germline V and J ends were trimmed by 3 bases and 12 bases, with 14 bases remaining between them. The CDR3 consists of 13 residues. From germline, CDR1 is ENHRY and CDR2 SYGVKD. CDR3 DNA: TGTGCCATCAGTGAAGGCCAGGGCCAAGAACTGTTTTTT. Encoded protein: CAISEGQGQELFF.

The rearrangement joins TRBV5-4 to TRBJ1-2; 11 bases agree with TRBD1. The CDR3 sequence is 13 residues long. In germline, CDR1 is SGHNT, CDR2 YYREEE (reference sequence). J lost 8 bases, V lost 4 bases, and 4 bases had no gene match. CDR3 region: CASSPGQGGGYTF. The CDR3 DNA reads as TGTGCCAGCAGCCCGGGACAGGGGGGCGGCTACACCTTC.

The V gene is TRBV30, the J gene TRBJ2-1, with a weak D call TRBD1 (6 bases). The germline V gene has CDR1 GTSNPN and CDR2 SVGIG (reference sequence). V lost 0 bases and J 4 bases, leaving 10 bases between the germline ends. CDR3 length: 14 amino acids. The CDR3 loop is CAWSVGGPYNEQFF. The CDR3 DNA follows: TGTGCCTGGAGTGTAGGGGGACCTTACAATGAGCAGTTCTTC.

The chain is built from TRBV29-1 and TRBJ2-3; 12 bases align to TRBD2. Losses at the gene ends were 3 bases for V and 3 bases for J; bases not matched to a gene: 13. CDR3 length: 18 amino acids. The germline gives CDR1 SQVTM, CDR2 ANQGSEA. The chain's CDR3 is CSVDRAETSGRKTDTQYF. CDR3 in DNA: TGCAGCGTTGATAGGGCGGAAACTAGCGGGAGGAAAACAGATACGCAGTATTTT.

The chain combines TRBV7-6 with TRBJ2-1, with a tentative D call TRBD1 (6 bases). The CDR3 runs 14 residues. The germline CDR1 and CDR2 sequences are SGHVS and FNYEAQ. Deletions cut 3 bases from V and 4 bases from J, with 10 bases between. CDR3 region: CASSLGDMYNEQFF. The DNA for the CDR3 is TGTGCCAGCAGCTTGGGGGACATGTACAATGAGCAGTTCTTC. Full variable domain (remainder filled in from reference TRBV7-6 and TRBJ2-1): GAGVSQSPRYKVTKRGQDVALRCDPISGHVSLYWYRQALGQGPEFLTYFNYEAQQDKSGLPNDRFSAERPEGSISTLTIQRTEQRDSAMYRCASSLGDMYNEQFFGPGTRLTVL.

This clone has only a few counts. The rearrangement joins TRBV7-9 to TRBJ1-3; D remains ambiguous. The CDR3 is 13 residues long. The V and J ends lost 2 bases and 3 bases respectively, with 5 bases between them. Germline values: CDR1 SEHNR, CDR2 FQNEAQ (reference sequence). CDR3 region: CASSLRRGNTIYF. The CDR3 nucleotides are TGTGCCAGCAGCTTAAGACGTGGAAACACCATATATTTT.

The chain combines TRBV4-1 with TRBJ2-1, with D possibly being TRBD2 (6 bases). The germline gives CDR1 MGHRA, CDR2 YSYEKL. The CDR3 consists of 18 residues. With 0 bases removed from V and 6 bases from J, the gap between germline ends came to 21 bases. In DNA, the CDR3 is TGCGCCAGCAGCCAAGATCGGCCCCTAATCGGGAGTAGCAATGAGCAGTTCTTC. Translated: CASSQDRPLIGSSNEQFF.

The chain combines TRBV2 with TRBJ2-3; D not resolved. Trimming took 2 bases from V and 12 from J, leaving 18 bases between them. The germline gives CDR1 SNHLY, CDR2 FYNNEI. This CDR3 region has 14 residues. The CDR3 loop is CASSEWVAEWAQYF. For the CDR3, the DNA is TGTGCCAGCAGTGAATGGGTGGCGGAGTGGGCCCAGTATTTT.

The chain combines TRBV2 with TRBJ2-5, with 11 positions matching TRBD1. J gave up 5 bases and V 8 bases, and 7 bases lay outside the gene matches. This CDR3 spans 14 amino acids. Germline assignment: CDR1 SNHLY and CDR2 FYNNEI. DNA for the CDR3: TGTGCCAGCGGAGGGACAGGGGGATGGGAGACCCAGTACTTC. Its protein is CASGGTGGWETQYF.

The rearrangement links TRBV11-2 to TRBJ2-7; 7 nucleotides align to TRBD1. This CDR3 contains 15 residues. V lost 1 base and J lost 2; bases outside the gene matches: 5. The V gene's germline CDR1 is SGHAT and CDR2 FQNNGV. CDR3 amino acids: CASSLGTGATYEQYF. The CDR3 DNA follows: TGTGCCAGCAGCTTAGGGACAGGTGCGACCTACGAGCAGTACTTC. The full variable domain, with the rest looked up from reference TRBV11-2 and TRBJ2-7, is EAGVAQSPRYKIIEKRQSVAFWCNPISGHATLYWYQQILGQGPKLLIQFQNNGVVDDSQLPKDRFSAERLKGVDSTLKIQPAKLEDSAVYLCASSLGTGATYEQYFGPGTRLTVT.

The rearrangement joins TRBV27 to TRBJ2-2; 7 nucleotides match TRBD1. CDR1 is MNHEY, CDR2 SMNVEV, per germline (reference sequence). The length of the CDR3 is 15 residues. V was clipped by 2 bases and J by 4 bases; unmatched bases: 4. CDR3 in amino acids: CASSLERGLTGELFF. DNA for the CDR3: TGTGCCAGCAGTTTAGAAAGGGGGCTCACCGGGGAGCTGTTTTTT.

The chain is built from TRBV19 and TRBJ2-7, with unresolved D. The germline gives CDR1 LNHDA, CDR2 SQIVND (reference sequence). V lost 1 base, J lost 0 bases, and 4 bases lay in between. This CDR3 comprises 13 residues. CDR3 residues: CASSIGSSYEQYF. The CDR3 DNA reads as TGTGCCAGTAGTATAGGAAGCTCCTACGAGCAGTACTTC.

The chain carries TRBV7-2 and TRBJ2-3; 14 nucleotides align to TRBD2. The CDR3 consists of 16 residues. The V gene end was trimmed by 6 bases and the J gene end by 3 bases; junction bases not matched to a gene: 5. The germline gives CDR1 SGHTA, CDR2 FQGNSA. The CDR3 nucleotides read TGTGCCAGCAGAACCGGGACTAGCGGGAGAACAGATACGCAGTATTTT. Amino acids: CASRTGTSGRTDTQYF.

The chain recombines TRBV27 with TRBJ2-1, with 14 bases matching TRBD2. The CDR3 has 17 residues. Looked up from germline, CDR1 is MNHEY and CDR2 is SMNVEV (reference sequence). V dropped 4 bases and J dropped 4; count of bases not matched to a gene: 6. The CDR3 sequence is CASSSLRLAGGYNEQFF. DNA for the CDR3: TGTGCCAGCAGTTCTCTCCGACTAGCGGGAGGGTACAATGAGCAGTTCTTC.

This clone was observed a single time. This chain joins TRBV13 and TRBJ1-4; 9 bases map to TRBD1. Germline V gene data show CDR1 as PRHDT and CDR2 as FYEKMQ (reference sequence). Germline trimming cut 0 bases from V and 5 bases from J; bases unmatched to any gene: 1. The length of the CDR3 is 15 residues. CDR3 coding DNA: TGTGCCAGCAGCTTAGGCGGACAGGGGAATGAAAAACTGTTTTTT. It codes for CASSLGGQGNEKLFF.